A single sample is the source of the 25 T cell receptor beta chains below, sequenced in a study of T-cell reconstitution after alpha-beta-depleted transplantation in children. TCRbeta library preparation incorporated unique molecular identifiers. MiXCR, applied by TCRdb to the PCR reads, yields one record per CDR3 protein. The table records roughly 500,000 distinct CDR3 sequences, 30% to 35% of them present only once. Sequencing was performed on PBMCs from the stem cell graft donor, taken from the stem cell graft. These receptors all stem from a human donor who donated a stem cell graft to a child with aplastic anemia.

This clonotype was seen only a few times. The J gene is TRBJ1-6, the V gene TRBV18; D possibly corresponds to TRBD1 (5 bases). Germline-derived CDR1 and CDR2 are KGHSH and LQKENI. CDR3 length: 15 amino acids. Between the trimmed V and J ends, which lost 2 bases and 6 bases, there was a span of 11 bases. DNA for the CDR3: TGTGCCAGCTCACCAGGGGATAGGGGTAATTCACCCCTCCACTTT. Translation gives CASSPGDRGNSPLHF.

The sample holds a few counts of this clonotype. The rearrangement links TRBV29-1 to TRBJ1-3; D not resolved. V lost 3 bases to trimming and J lost 9 bases, with 9 bases between them. The CDR3 is 11 amino acids. Germline-derived CDR1 and CDR2 are SQVTM and ANQGSEA. The CDR3 sequence is CSVDSIGTIYF. The CDR3 DNA sequence: TGCAGCGTTGACAGTATAGGCACCATATATTTT. Together with reference TRBV29-1 and TRBJ1-3, the CDR3 gives the full variable domain: SAVISQKPSRDICQRGTSLTIQCQVDSQVTMMFWYRQQPGQSLTLIATANQGSEATYESGFVIDKFPISRPNLTFSTLTVSNMSPEDSSIYLCSVDSIGTIYFGEGSWLTVV.

This clonotype was counted only a few times. The CDR3 nucleotides are TGCAGTGCTAGAGGTACACAGGGGTTTGATCAGCCCCAGCATTTT. Translation gives CSARGTQGFDQPQHF. The rearrangement joins TRBV20-1 to TRBJ1-5; 7 nucleotides agree with TRBD1. CDR1 and CDR2 (germline): DFQATT, SNEGSKA (reference sequence). The CDR3 sequence is 15 residues long. Losses at the gene ends were 1 base for V and 5 bases for J; bases not matched to a gene: 8.

This chain joins TRBV7-2 and TRBJ1-1; 8 nucleotides match TRBD1. V lost 6 bases, J lost 4 bases, and 10 bases stayed unmatched. CDR1 is SGHTA, CDR2 FQGNSA, per germline. This CDR3 has 15 amino acids. The CDR3 DNA reads TGTGCCAGCAGGAATCGACAGGGGAGAATCACTGAAGCTTTCTTT. This sequence encodes CASRNRQGRITEAFF.

This clonotype was seen only a few times. The V call is TRBV12-3 or TRBV12-4, the J call TRBJ2-2; 7 bases are a match to TRBD1. The CDR3 is 15 amino acids. Germline trimming cut 3 bases from V and 6 bases from J; bases unmatched to any gene: 7. The CDR3 coding sequence is TGTGCCAGCAGTTTGAAGGGACAGCTCCCCGGGGAGCTGTTTTTT. This translates into CASSLKGQLPGELFF.

This clonotype was counted between two and nine times. The chain recombines TRBV11-2 with TRBJ1-5; the D gene is possibly TRBD1 (6 bases). This CDR3 region has 15 residues. The V end was cut by 3 bases, the J end by 0 bases, with 9 bases between. The germline V gene encodes CDR1 SGHAT and CDR2 FQNNGV. CDR3 sequence (DNA): TGTGCCAGCAGCTTCAGGGGATATAGCAATCAGCCCCAGCATTTT. Translation gives CASSFRGYSNQPQHF.

In its sample, this clonotype was seen a few times. The CDR3, as DNA: TGCAGCGCGGACAGGGGAGCAGATACGCAGTATTTT. Translation gives CSADRGADTQYF. The chain combines TRBV29-1 with TRBJ2-3; TRBD1 aligns across 9 bases. The CDR3 contains 12 residues. Germline assignment: CDR1 SQVTM and CDR2 ANQGSEA. The J segment lost 4 bases and the V segment lost 7 bases, leaving 3 bases of the junction unmatched.

V usage is TRBV19 and J usage is TRBJ2-1, with a tentative D call TRBD2 (6 bases). The V end was cut by 7 bases, the J end by 1 base, with 14 bases between. Germline V CDR1 and CDR2: LNHDA, SQIVND (reference sequence). The CDR3 is 15 residues long. The CDR3 coding sequence is TGTGCCAGTATGGGACTTCCATTTTCCTACAATGAGCAGTTCTTC. This codes for CASMGLPFSYNEQFF.

The V and J genes are TRBV20-1 and TRBJ2-5; D not resolved. Deletions cut 5 bases from V and 0 bases from J, with 4 bases between. The CDR3 runs 11 residues. From germline, CDR1 is DFQATT and CDR2 SNEGSKA (reference sequence). This CDR3 is CSAFYQETQYF. The CDR3 nucleotides are TGCAGTGCTTTCTACCAAGAGACCCAGTACTTC.

The CDR3 region has the DNA TGCAGCGTTGAGGGGCCCGGGGGCGGGGATGTCACTGAAGCTTTCTTT. Its protein product is CSVEGPGGGDVTEAFF. The chain joins TRBV29-1 to TRBJ1-1, with a weak D call TRBD1 (6 bases). CDR1 is SQVTM and CDR2 is ANQGSEA in the germline V gene. V lost 3 bases and J lost 4, with 21 bases in between. There are 16 residues in the CDR3.

The chain recombines TRBV10-1 with TRBJ1-1; the D is unclear. Germline loops: CDR1 WNHNN, CDR2 SYGVQD (reference sequence). Trimming took 6 bases from V and 1 from J, leaving 12 bases between them. This CDR3 is 14 amino acids long. The CDR3 here is CASRGPGENTEAFF. The CDR3, as DNA: TGCGCCAGCAGGGGTCCAGGAGAGAACACTGAAGCTTTCTTT.

Comment on this clonotype: Because it lacks the conserved phenylalanine or tryptophan at the end, this CDR3 is likely a read error. This sequence joins TRBV6-2 or TRBV6-3 and TRBJ2-7; D may be TRBD1 (6 bases). This CDR3 region has 14 residues. Germline assignment: CDR1 MNHEY and CDR2 SVGEGT. Trimming pared 2 bases from V and 2 bases from J, leaving 10 bases between. The CDR3 bases are TGTGCCAGCAGTTACAAGGGGGTCGCCTACGAGCAGTACTCC. Residues: CASSYKGVAYEQYS.

This clonotype occurred a few times. The chain recombines TRBV20-1 with TRBJ2-7; 12 positions match TRBD2. The CDR3 contains 16 residues. V shed 2 bases and J 0 bases; nucleotides not matched to a gene: 5. Germline-derived CDR1 and CDR2 are DFQATT and SNEGSKA (reference sequence). DNA of the CDR3: TGCAGTGCTAGACCCCGACTAGCGGGAGTCTCCTACGAGCAGTACTTC. This encodes CSARPRLAGVSYEQYF.

This chain joins TRBV28 and TRBJ2-2; 9 bases are a match to TRBD1. V shed 9 bases, J shed 3 bases, and the junction held 2 bases outside the gene matches. The CDR3 is 13 amino acids. Germline lookup yields CDR1 MDHEN and CDR2 SYDVKM. CDR3 loop: CARRDRDTGELFF. Written as DNA, the CDR3 is TGTGCCAGACGGGACAGGGACACCGGGGAGCTGTTTTTT.

J is TRBJ2-1 and V is TRBV7-2; tentatively, D is TRBD1 (5 bases). The germline CDR1 and CDR2 sequences are SGHTA and FQGNSA. The germline V and J ends were trimmed by 3 bases and 0 bases, with 9 bases remaining between them. There are 15 residues in the CDR3. The CDR3 loop reads CASSFRQSSYNEQFF. CDR3 DNA sequence: TGTGCCAGCAGCTTCCGACAGAGCTCCTACAATGAGCAGTTCTTC.

The chain recombines TRBV18 with TRBJ2-3; TRBD2 is a possible D gene (5 bases). The CDR3 has 14 amino acids. Germline V gene lookup returns CDR1 KGHSH and CDR2 LQKENI. V was shortened by 4 bases and J by 4 bases, with 12 bases between the two germline ends. DNA of the CDR3: TGTGCCAGCTCACGTCAACGGGGAGCAGATACGCAGTATTTT. This encodes CASSRQRGADTQYF. Using reference TRBV18 and TRBJ2-3 for the parts outside the CDR3, the full variable domain is NAGVMQNPRHLVRRRGQEARLRCSPMKGHSHVYWYRQLPEEGLKFMVYLQKENIIDESGMPKERFSAEFPKEGPSILRIQQVVRGDSAAYFCASSRQRGADTQYFGPGTRLTVL.

The chain carries TRBV29-1 and TRBJ2-5, with D uncertain. V was trimmed by 8 bases and J by 2 bases, leaving 9 bases between them. Germline CDR1 and CDR2: SQVTM and ANQGSEA. The CDR3 has 11 residues. The DNA for the CDR3 is TGCAGCTGGGCGTTTCAAGAGACCCAGTACTTC. It specifies CSWAFQETQYF.

This clonotype has more than one count but fewer than ten. The rearrangement links TRBV28 to TRBJ2-7; tentative D call: TRBD2 (6 bases). Trimming left V 8 bases short and J 2 bases short, with 13 bases between. The length of the CDR3 is 13 residues. The V gene's germline CDR1 is MDHEN and CDR2 SYDVKM. CDR3 nucleotide sequence: TGTGCCAGCGGGGCAGGCGGGACCTACGAGCAGTACTTC. This gives the protein CASGAGGTYEQYF.

This clonotype was counted a few times. The limits of the CDR3 on the DNA are not certain, so only TCRdb's listed CDR3 is given. The rearrangement joins TRBV6-2 or TRBV6-3 to TRBJ2-1; the table's TRBD1 call for D was not verified on the DNA. Termini included, the CDR3 measures 14 amino acids. CDR1 MNHEY and CDR2 SVGEGT come from the germline V gene. The CDR3 here is CASILDRGYNEQFF.

This clonotype was counted between two and nine times. The chain uses TRBV29-1 and TRBJ1-5; no reliable D call. CDR3 size: 13 residues. Germline values: CDR1 SQVTM, CDR2 ANQGSEA. The germline V and J ends were trimmed by 4 bases and 6 bases, with 13 bases remaining between them. CDR3 loop: CSVGFGVGQPQHF. The CDR3 DNA reads as TGCAGCGTTGGATTCGGGGTGGGTCAGCCCCAGCATTTT.

A single count supports this clonotype. This rearrangement joins TRBV29-1 to TRBJ2-6, with D tentatively TRBD2 (6 bases). Germline loops: CDR1 SQVTM, CDR2 ANQGSEA. The V and J ends lost 6 bases and 2 bases respectively, with 14 bases between them. The CDR3 contains 15 residues. The CDR3: CSVAGTLPGANVLTF. The CDR3 DNA reads TGCAGCGTAGCCGGGACTCTACCTGGGGCCAACGTCCTGACTTTC.

The V call is TRBV21-1, the J call TRBJ2-7; the listed D gene, TRBD2, was not tested against the DNA. TRBV21-1 is a listed pseudogene. There are 14 residues in the CDR3. CDR3 amino acids: CASSTTNPPYEQYV. Here the CDR3 DNA reads TGTGCCAGCAGCACCACTAATCCCCCCTACGAGCAGTACGTC.

This chain connects TRBV15 to TRBJ2-3; 8 bases map to TRBD1. Looked up from germline, CDR1 is LNHNV and CDR2 is YYDKDF (reference sequence). The CDR3 is 17 amino acids. V lost 4 bases, J lost 3 bases, and 12 bases stayed unmatched. The CDR3, as DNA: TGTGCCACCAGCACGAGGATTACAGGGGGAGAAACAGATACGCAGTATTTT. Translating gives CATSTRITGGETDTQYF.

The chain uses TRBV6-5 and TRBJ1-1; D unclear. CDR1 is MNHEY, CDR2 SVGAGI, per germline. This CDR3 is built from 15 residues. V was pared by 2 bases and J by 2 bases, with 12 bases between. The CDR3 here is CASSYSRRSNTEAFF. Here the CDR3 DNA reads TGTGCCAGCAGTTACAGTCGACGGTCCAACACTGAAGCTTTCTTT.

This clonotype turned up a few times. The gene calls are TRBV27 and TRBJ2-5; 14 bases match TRBD2. The CDR3 runs 15 residues. The V and J ends lost 8 bases and 4 bases, in that order; junction bases with no gene match: 6. In germline, CDR1 is MNHEY, CDR2 SMNVEV (reference sequence). In nucleotides, the CDR3 is TGTGCCAGCCGCCCCGGGACTAGCGGGAGAGAGACCCAGTACTTC. Encoded protein: CASRPGTSGRETQYF.